This T cell receptor beta chain was sequenced for a study of OX40 agonist ivuxolimab in advanced cancers. Study details: Among those treated, three patients had partial responses, one with hepatocellular carcinoma and two with cutaneous melanoma. Study outcomes and limitations: The study did not work out the antigen specificity of the expanded peripheral T cells.

This CDR3 is built from 15 residues. Trimming removed 5 bases from V and 2 bases from J, with 15 bases in between. Germline CDR1 and CDR2: SEHNR and FQNEAQ (reference sequence). On this clone itself: The antigen is undetermined.

Profiled with immunoSEQ multiplex PCR; TCRdb holds only in-frame clones, not every one. The sample carries fewer than 85,000 clones, about 80% recorded once. The sample in question was CD4+ or CD8+ T cells sorted from blood, obtained in a trial of the OX40 agonist ivuxolimab. This sequence joins TRBV7-9 and TRBJ2-5, with D maybe TRBD2 (6 bases). The clonotype originates from an adult with an advanced solid tumor such as melanoma, head and neck, liver or kidney cancer. CDR3 residues: CASSRGTHHQETQYF. In DNA form, the CDR3 reads TGTGCCAGCAGCCGAGGGACTCACCATCAAGAGACCCAGTACTTC.